These 19 T cell receptor beta chains came from one sample sequenced in a study of blood T cell repertoires in COVID-19. Assay used: immunoSEQ multiplex PCR; TCRdb lists only in-frame clones, some missing. The sample shows more than 90,000 clones, about 92% of them seen only once. The source material was peripheral blood. These receptors came from a man aged 45 to 65 with active COVID-19.

This rearrangement joins TRBV30 to TRBJ1-2; the D gene is possibly TRBD1 (5 bases). Germline V gives CDR1 GTSNPN, CDR2 SVGIG (reference sequence). The V and J ends lost 0 bases and 7 bases respectively, with 15 bases between them. CDR3 length: 14 residues. As DNA, the CDR3 is TGTGCCTGGAGTGTCGGGGGAGGGGCGGGTGGCTACACCTTC. Translation: CAWSVGGGAGGYTF.

In this sample, this clone turned up once. The gene calls are TRBV15 and TRBJ1-1; possible D gene TRBD1, 5 bases. CDR1 LNHNV and CDR2 YYDKDF come from the germline V gene (reference sequence). The V end lost 3 bases, the J end lost 2 bases, and 16 bases lay between the germline ends. The CDR3 runs to 16 residues. CDR3 DNA: TGTGCCACCAGCAGCACGTCCCGGGGGGAAAACACTGAAGCTTTCTTT. This sequence encodes CATSSTSRGENTEAFF.

The chain employs TRBV5-1 and TRBJ2-1, with 8 bases matching TRBD1. V gave up 4 bases and J gave up 10 bases; unmatched junction bases: 10. This CDR3 is built from 14 residues. Germline V gene lookup returns CDR1 SGHRS and CDR2 YFSETQ. CDR3 sequence: CASSPGQASGEQFF. As DNA, the CDR3 is TGCGCCAGCAGCCCGGGACAGGCGTCGGGGGAGCAGTTCTTC.

This clone was found once. The chain links TRBV28 to TRBJ2-1; D gene uncertain. The germline gives CDR1 MDHEN, CDR2 SYDVKM. V was trimmed by 4 bases and J by 0 bases, leaving 13 bases between them. CDR3 length equals 16 residues. CDR3 nucleotides: TGTGCCAGCAGTTCTGAGAGTGTAATCTCCTACAATGAGCAGTTCTTC. Translating it yields CASSSESVISYNEQFF. The variable domain in full, completed from reference TRBV28 and TRBJ2-1, reads DVKVTQSSRYLVKRTGEKVFLECVQDMDHENMFWYRQDPGLGLRLIYFSYDVKMKEKGDIPEGYSVSREKKERFSLILESASTNQTSMYLCASSSESVISYNEQFFGPGTRLTVL.

The chain uses TRBV5-8 and TRBJ2-7, with D perhaps matching TRBD2 (6 bases). The V and J ends lost 4 bases and 2 bases respectively, with 22 bases between them. The germline CDR1 and CDR2 sequences are SGHTS and YDEGEE. The CDR3 sequence is 17 residues long. CDR3 nucleotides: TGTGCCAGCAGCCGACAACGTAACGGGGGACGCGCCTACGAGCAGTACTTC. Translated, it gives CASSRQRNGGRAYEQYF.

The genes are TRBV10-2 and TRBJ1-4; 8 nucleotides match TRBD1. Trimming removed 9 bases from V and 0 bases from J; junction bases left unmatched: 6. The CDR3 has 15 residues. Germline lookup yields CDR1 WSHSY and CDR2 SAAADI. The CDR3 sequence: CASQIQGATNEKLFF. In DNA, the CDR3 is TGCGCCAGTCAAATACAGGGGGCAACTAATGAAAAACTGTTTTTT.

The chain has TRBV7-9 and TRBJ2-3, with 14 bases aligning to TRBD2. Germline CDR1 is SEHNR and CDR2 is FQNEAQ (reference sequence). This CDR3 region has 17 residues. The trim removed 5 bases at V and 0 bases at J, leaving 4 bases unmatched. As DNA, the CDR3 is TGTGCCAGCAGCGCCCGGACTAGCGGGAGGAGCACAGATACGCAGTATTTT. The encoded protein is CASSARTSGRSTDTQYF.

This clone was observed a single time. The V gene is TRBV29-1, the J gene TRBJ2-2; 8 positions match TRBD1. The CDR3 has 13 residues. Trimming took 4 bases from V and 6 from J; bases not matched to a gene: 4. Per the germline V gene, CDR1 is SQVTM and CDR2 is ANQGSEA. The CDR3 DNA is TGCAGCGTTGCGCAGGGGGCAGCCGGGGAGCTGTTTTTT. Its protein is CSVAQGAAGELFF.

This clone was counted only a few times. The CDR3 bases are TGTGCCATCAGCAGACAGAGCAATGAAAAACTGTTTTTT. Amino acids: CAISRQSNEKLFF. V is TRBV10-3 and J is TRBJ1-4; D might be TRBD1 (5 bases). This CDR3 is 13 amino acids long. Germline CDR1 and CDR2: ENHRY and SYGVKD. Trimming cost V 6 bases and J 5 bases, with 10 bases left between them.

The chain links TRBV3-1 (or the pseudogene TRBV3-2) to TRBJ1-2; the match to TRBD1 covers 8 bases. Germline V gene lookup returns CDR1 LGHDT and CDR2 YNNKEL (reference sequence). The CDR3 runs to 13 residues. J was trimmed by 11 bases and V by 0 bases; bases with no gene match: 5. The CDR3 here is CASSQDQGARYTF. The DNA for the CDR3 is TGTGCCAGCAGCCAAGATCAGGGGGCGAGGTACACCTTC.

The rearrangement links TRBV30 to TRBJ2-5; D remains unclear. The V end lost 2 bases, the J end lost 4 bases, and 8 bases lay between the germline ends. The CDR3 has 12 residues. Germline CDR1 GTSNPN, CDR2 SVGIG (reference sequence). CDR3 sequence: CAWSFQRETQYF. The DNA of the CDR3 is TGTGCCTGGAGTTTTCAGCGAGAGACCCAGTACTTC.

Points on this clone: Different DNA sequences within this sample yield the same CDR3. The chain combines TRBV3-1 (or the pseudogene TRBV3-2) with TRBJ2-5; D is uncertain. Per the germline V gene, CDR1 is LGHDT and CDR2 is YNNKEL (reference sequence). CDR3 size: 12 residues. V dropped 0 bases and J dropped 7 bases, with 6 bases sitting between them. CDR3 sequence (DNA): TGTGCCAGCAGCCAAGATGAGAGGACCCAGTACTTC. Protein sequence: CASSQDERTQYF.

The rearrangement links TRBV4-2 to TRBJ1-5, with a possible D match to TRBD1 (5 bases). The V end was cut by 0 bases, the J end by 2 bases, with 8 bases between. This CDR3 has 15 residues. Looked up from germline, CDR1 is LGHNA and CDR2 is YNFKEQ. The chain's CDR3 is CASSQEEQGNQPQHF. CDR3 in DNA: TGTGCCAGCAGCCAAGAAGAACAGGGCAATCAGCCCCAGCATTTT.

The rearrangement links TRBV28 to TRBJ2-7, with TRBD1 matching over 8 bases. J lost 12 bases, V lost 5 bases, and 12 bases had no gene match. Germline assignment: CDR1 MDHEN and CDR2 SYDVKM. There are 13 residues in the CDR3. CDR3 in amino acids: CASSLNSDRAPYF. In DNA form, the CDR3 reads TGTGCCAGCAGTCTCAACTCGGACAGGGCACCGTACTTC.

DNA for the CDR3: TGTGCCACGGCGGGAGAGGGCAATCAGCCCCAGCATTTT. Encoded protein: CATAGEGNQPQHF. The chain joins TRBV28 to TRBJ1-5; D is undetermined. The V gene's germline CDR1 is MDHEN and CDR2 SYDVKM. V lost 10 bases and J 2 bases, leaving 12 bases between the germline ends. CDR3 size: 13 residues.

V is TRBV27 and J is TRBJ2-7; 7 nucleotides match TRBD1. CDR1 is MNHEY, CDR2 SMNVEV, per germline (reference sequence). The ends lost 5 bases at V and 3 bases at J; junction bases unmatched: 7. The CDR3 totals 14 residues. The chain's CDR3 is CASSQYRGYYEQYF. The CDR3 nucleotides read TGTGCCAGCAGTCAATACAGGGGCTACTACGAGCAGTACTTC.

The chain carries TRBV27 and TRBJ2-1, with 7 bases fitting TRBD2. V was pared by 10 bases and J by 5 bases, with 14 bases of the junction left unmatched. The CDR3 is 15 residues long. Germline-derived CDR1 and CDR2 are MNHEY and SMNVEV (reference sequence). The chain's CDR3 is CATEKQWGGNNEQFF. CDR3 nucleotide sequence: TGTGCCACCGAAAAGCAATGGGGGGGTAACAATGAGCAGTTCTTC.

V is TRBV27 and J is TRBJ1-1; 8 nucleotides line up with TRBD1. Trimming at V came to 6 bases and at J to 5 bases, leaving 11 bases not matched to a gene. The CDR3 sequence is 15 residues long. The germline V gene encodes CDR1 MNHEY and CDR2 SMNVEV (reference sequence). The CDR3 reads CASRGTQGARTEAFF. The CDR3 bases are TGTGCCAGCAGGGGGACTCAGGGGGCGCGGACTGAAGCTTTCTTT.

V is TRBV4-1 and J is TRBJ1-3; perhaps TRBD1 as D (6 bases). Germline values: CDR1 MGHRA, CDR2 YSYEKL. The CDR3 is made up of 16 amino acids. Trimming removed 3 bases at V and 2 bases at J, with 14 bases between. The CDR3 DNA follows: TGCGCCAGCAGCCAGTCCACAGGGCTCCCTGGAAACACCATATATTTT. Amino acids: CASSQSTGLPGNTIYF.